This T cell receptor (beta chain) stems from a study of immune cell composition in non-small cell lung cancer. Method: immunoSEQ multiplex PCR; TCRdb's copy keeps in-frame clones and lacks some. This table holds several thousand clones, over 65% found once. Genomic DNA came from frozen unsorted single-cell suspensions. Sequenced material: lung tumor tissue. This sequence originates from a human donor with non-small cell lung cancer.

CDR3 coding DNA: TGTGCCAGCAGCAGACGACAGTTTACCGGGGAGCTGTTTTTT. This codes for CASSRRQFTGELFF. This rearrangement joins TRBV16 to TRBJ2-2; maybe TRBD1 (5 bases). CDR1 is KGHSY, CDR2 FQNENV, per germline. V dropped 5 bases and J dropped 5 bases, with 12 bases sitting between them. This CDR3 spans 14 amino acids.